This T cell receptor (beta chain) comes out of a study of metastatic and nonmetastatic thyroid tumors (dated by TCRdb to the early 2020s). Describing the broader study: Repertoires from peripheral blood and from tumor or nodule tissue samples of malignant and benign thyroid patients were compared.

The method behind the library was PCR. Sequencing was performed on an Illumina HiSeq 4000. High-throughput sequencing was used to profile the TCR beta-chain CDR3 region of each patient. On the study's bioinformatics: Drawing on CDR3 differences between clinicopathological groups, the researchers built a classifier meant to tell apart patients with distant-metastatic papillary thyroid cancer. The Shannon index was used to measure repertoire diversity, and the Morisita-Horn index was used to measure how similar tumor and blood repertoires were. Using fastp trimming at Q25 and MiXCR clonotype assembly, TCRdb reanalyzed the public sequencing data and kept in-frame beta chains. For this entry, the V and J calls and clone size follow TCRdb and not the study's own pipeline. For this sample there are 30,000 or so clones; approximately 32% appear just once. The ten largest make up approximately 7.8% of the sample.

Notes on this clone: Its antigen is still unknown. At one of its ends the junction is not consistent with the germline gene, which may arise from a read error.

None of the patients had been given any treatment before thyroid surgery. Patient clinical samples collected from about 2011 to 2018 were retrospectively analysed using T-cell receptor beta sequencing. Summary of the overall study and its limitations: In both blood and tumor samples, malignant tumors were reported to have significantly higher TCR beta diversity than benign nodules.

The sample was blood. The origin of this receptor is a female donor with papillary thyroid cancer or a benign thyroid nodule (not recorded which). Some clones in this sample may be carry-over from other donors' samples.

In nucleotide form, the sequence is TGTGCCAGCAGTGATGAGGCCAGCTATGGCTTCACATTC. It encodes CASSDEASYGFTF. The sequence is built from TRBV2 and TRBJ1-2; no confident D gene assignment can be made. Including the terminal cysteine and phenylalanine, the CDR3 comprises 13 residues. The sequence is cut down to CDR3 DNA, 39 bases in frame from base 1. CDR1 SNHLY and CDR2 FYNNEI are derived from the germline V gene. Reference TRBV2 and TRBJ1-2 genes cover what lies past the CDR3, so the full variable domain is EPEVTQTPSHQVTQMGQEVILRCVPISNHLYFYWYRQILGQKVEFLVSFYNNEISEKSEIFDDQFSVERPDGSNFTLKIRSTKLEDSAMYFCASSDEASYGFTFGSGTRLTVV.